The T cell receptor (beta chain) described here comes from a study of cytomegalovirus exposure and HLA in healthy donors. Findings of the study overall: In a later analysis, productive TCRs from donors in an Asian-associated ancestry cluster reportedly carried fewer N-insertions than the cohort mean. In an earlier analysis, about 90% or about 30%: the productive usage of most TCR beta V segments. Indistinguishable V segments, including TRBV6-2 and TRBV6-3, were excluded.

As to this clone: The antigen is unknown.

V was clipped by 6 bases and J by 4 bases, with 13 bases between them. In germline, CDR1 is MNHEY, CDR2 SMNVEV (reference sequence). The CDR3 covers 14 residues. PCR employed 60 Vbeta and 13 Jbeta primers. Produced via immunoSEQ multiplex PCR; TCRdb's table is partial and in-frame only. The sample includes nearly 110,000 clones, over 70% seen only once; the top ten take 2% to 2.5%. The V call is TRBV27, the J call TRBJ1-5, with a possible D match to TRBD1 (5 bases). The source material was PBMCs. The TCR comes from a man younger than 45 in good health and CMV-seronegative. The CDR3 here is CASSPGLKNQPQHF. As DNA, the CDR3 is TGTGCCAGCAGCCCGGGACTTAAGAATCAGCCCCAGCATTTT.